Presented here are 23 T cell receptor beta chains from one specimen sequenced in a study of cytotoxic CD8 clonotypes in ibrutinib-treated CLL (dated by TCRdb to about 2021). The meaning of the sample's time point label: 12 months on ibrutinib. The method behind the library was the immunoSEQ multiplex PCR assay. In its TCRdb copy, this immuneACCESS table keeps in-frame sequences only and misses some clones. Where compared with another copy, unresolved V genes explain less than half of these, and the others have no known cause. The table for this sample lists more than 200,000 clones; approximately 79% of them were counted only once. The top ten clones comprise about an eighth of the sample. Sample: PBMCs, taken after 12 months of ibrutinib treatment. The origin of the receptors is a human donor with chronic lymphocytic leukemia.

The CDR3 DNA reads TGTGCCAGCAGTGAGGTCAGTGGGTTCCTAACCGCTTACTCTGGGGCCAACGTCCTGACTTTC. Protein: CASSEVSGFLTAYSGANVLTF. This chain links TRBV2 with TRBJ2-6; no clear D gene. The CDR3 is 21 residues long. From germline, CDR1 is SNHLY and CDR2 FYNNEI. The V gene lost 3 bases and the J gene lost 0 bases, with 24 bases spanning the gap.

The chain carries TRBV5-1 and TRBJ1-1; no clear D gene. Germline loops: CDR1 SGHRS, CDR2 YFSETQ. Trimming stripped 3 bases from V and 6 bases from J, with 12 bases between. This CDR3 region has 13 residues. In DNA, the CDR3 is TGCGCCAGCAGCTATATACTAGAGTCTGAAGCTTTCTTT. Its translation: CASSYILESEAFF. The whole variable domain, filled in from reference TRBV5-1 and TRBJ1-1, reads KAGVTQTPRYLIKTRGQQVTLSCSPISGHRSVSWYQQTPGQGLQFLFEYFSETQRNKGNFPGRFSGRQFSNSRSEMNVSTLELGDSALYLCASSYILESEAFFGQGTRLTVV.

This clone was recorded only once. The chain is built from TRBV4-1 and TRBJ2-1; 14 positions match TRBD2. Trimming cost V 4 bases and J 5 bases; bases outside gene matches: 7. The CDR3 runs to 17 residues. Germline-derived CDR1 and CDR2 are MGHRA and YSYEKL. DNA for the CDR3: TGCGCCAGCAGCCCGGGACTAGCGGGAGCTAGGAACAATGAGCAGTTCTTC. Its translation is CASSPGLAGARNNEQFF.

This chain connects TRBV15 to TRBJ1-1; D uncertain. V gave up 1 base and J gave up 0 bases, with 9 bases separating them. Germline V lookup: CDR1 LNHNV, CDR2 YYDKDF (reference sequence). The length of the CDR3 is 15 residues. In nucleotides, the CDR3 is TGTGCCACCAGCAGAGTTAGGGATATGAACACTGAAGCTTTCTTT. Encoded protein: CATSRVRDMNTEAFF.

The V and J genes are TRBV30 and TRBJ2-7; 10 bases agree with TRBD2. The germline V gene has CDR1 GTSNPN and CDR2 SVGIG (reference sequence). This CDR3 region has 17 residues. The trim removed 0 bases at V and 0 bases at J, leaving 8 bases unmatched. This CDR3 is CAWSVRTSGAPSYEQYF. For the CDR3, the DNA is TGTGCCTGGAGTGTACGAACTAGCGGGGCTCCCTCCTACGAGCAGTACTTC.

This clone has just a few counts. This rearrangement joins TRBV27 to TRBJ1-5, with 7 bases aligning to TRBD1. CDR1 and CDR2 (germline): MNHEY, SMNVEV (reference sequence). The CDR3 is 16 residues long. The V gene end was trimmed by 2 bases and the J gene end by 0 bases; junction bases not matched to a gene: 4. This chain's CDR3 is CASSLRSGGSNQPQHF. For the CDR3, the DNA is TGTGCCAGCAGTTTACGGTCAGGGGGTAGCAATCAGCCCCAGCATTTT.

This clone was detected only once. J is TRBJ2-3 and V is TRBV6-5; 7 nucleotides line up with TRBD2. In germline, CDR1 is MNHEY, CDR2 SVGAGI. This CDR3 has 14 amino acids. Trimming took 4 bases from V and 5 from J; bases not matched to a gene: 6. CDR3 amino acids: CASSSSGGGDTQYF. The CDR3 nucleotides are TGTGCCAGCAGTTCTAGCGGCGGGGGAGATACGCAGTATTTT.

The genes are TRBV27 and TRBJ2-3; D gene uncertain. The V end lost 5 bases, the J end lost 6 bases, and 15 bases lay between the germline ends. The CDR3 contains 14 residues. The V gene's germline CDR1 is MNHEY and CDR2 SMNVEV (reference sequence). In nucleotides, the CDR3 is TGTGCCAGCAGTCCCCAAGGGCGGACGGATACGCAGTATTTT. Its protein is CASSPQGRTDTQYF.

The CDR3: CASSLTEGREAFF. The CDR3, as DNA: TGTGCCAGCAGCTTAACGGAGGGGAGGGAAGCTTTCTTT. The rearrangement joins TRBV7-3 to TRBJ1-1; maybe TRBD1 (5 bases). This CDR3 comprises 13 residues. V lost 0 bases and J 8 bases, leaving 10 bases between the germline ends. Germline V gene sequence: CDR1 SGHTA, CDR2 FQGTGA.

The rearrangement uses TRBV19 and TRBJ1-5; D unresolved. There are 15 residues in the CDR3. Germline V lookup: CDR1 LNHDA, CDR2 SQIVND (reference sequence). V was cut by 6 bases and J by 2 bases, with 14 bases left in between. The CDR3 DNA reads as TGTGCCAGTAGGGTACTCCGGGCTGGCAATCAGCCCCAGCATTTT. It yields the protein CASRVLRAGNQPQHF.

The rearrangement links TRBV10-3 to TRBJ2-3, with TRBD2 matching over 11 bases. CDR3 length: 16 residues. The J segment lost 2 bases and the V segment lost 11 bases, leaving 12 bases of the junction unmatched. Germline-derived CDR1 and CDR2 are ENHRY and SYGVKD. DNA for the CDR3: TGTGCCTCACGAAGTGGGACTAGCGGCTTCACAGATACGCAGTATTTT. Its translation: CASRSGTSGFTDTQYF.

The chain has TRBV9 and TRBJ2-5, with TRBD1 matching over 8 bases. CDR1 SGDLS and CDR2 YYNGEE come from the germline V gene. Trimming at V came to 4 bases and at J to 5 bases, leaving 7 bases not matched to a gene. The CDR3 extends over 14 amino acids. The CDR3 region has the DNA TGTGCCAGCAGCTCTTCCAGGGGGCTGGAGACCCAGTACTTC. Amino acids: CASSSSRGLETQYF. The full variable domain, in which reference TRBV9 and TRBJ2-5 provide the parts outside the CDR3, is DSGVTQTPKHLITATGQRVTLRCSPRSGDLSVYWYQQSLDQGLQFLIQYYNGEERAKGNILERFSAQQFPDLHSELNLSSLELGDSALYFCASSSSRGLETQYFGPGTRLLVL.

In the case of this clone: Sequence at one end of the junction differs from germline and may be a read error. This rearrangement joins TRBV6-5 to TRBJ1-2, with TRBD1 matching 7 bases. The V gene's germline CDR1 is MNHEY and CDR2 SVGAGI. CDR3 size: 14 residues. The CDR3 loop is CASRYLDRLEGYTF. The CDR3 DNA follows: TGTGCCAGCCGTTACTTGGACAGGTTGGAAGGCTACACCTTC.

A few counts support this clone. This rearrangement joins TRBV28 to TRBJ1-1, with a tentative D call TRBD1 (5 bases). This CDR3 is 17 amino acids long. Germline lookup yields CDR1 MDHEN and CDR2 SYDVKM. Between the trimmed V and J ends, which lost 5 bases and 1 base, there was a span of 20 bases. The CDR3 here is CASSLIQGVGQNTEAFF. CDR3 sequence (DNA): TGTGCCAGCAGTCTTATCCAGGGAGTGGGTCAGAACACTGAAGCTTTCTTT.

The chain employs TRBV5-4 and TRBJ2-2, with TRBD2 matching 8 bases. Per germline, CDR1 SGHNT and CDR2 YYREEE (reference sequence). This CDR3 region has 16 residues. With V trimmed by 4 bases and J by 3 bases, 8 bases remained unmatched. The CDR3: CASSPRAGAYTGELFF. In DNA, the CDR3 is TGTGCCAGCAGCCCAAGAGCGGGGGCCTACACCGGGGAGCTGTTTTTT.

The rearrangement uses TRBV19 and TRBJ2-7, with TRBD1 identical over 8 bases. CDR1 LNHDA and CDR2 SQIVND come from the germline V gene (reference sequence). Trimming cost V 6 bases and J 1 base; bases outside gene matches: 8. The CDR3 runs to 15 residues. The CDR3 DNA is TGTGCCAGTAGGCCTCCAGGGGGCTCATCCTACGAGCAGTACTTC. It is translated as CASRPPGGSSYEQYF.

This sequence joins TRBV7-9 and TRBJ2-2; 10 nucleotides align to TRBD1. Per the germline V gene, CDR1 is SEHNR and CDR2 is FQNEAQ (reference sequence). J was trimmed by 2 bases and V by 6 bases; bases with no gene match: 6. This CDR3 region has 16 residues. CDR3 in amino acids: CASREGQGKNTGELFF. The CDR3 bases are TGTGCCAGCAGGGAGGGACAGGGGAAAAACACCGGGGAGCTGTTTTTT.

The chain couples TRBV5-6 to TRBJ2-3, with D possibly being TRBD2 (7 bases). The germline V and J ends were trimmed by 2 bases and 8 bases, with 15 bases remaining between them. Germline V CDR1 and CDR2: SGHDT, YYEEEE. This CDR3 has 14 residues. CDR3 sequence: CASSFGGGLGTQYF. CDR3 in DNA: TGTGCCAGCAGCTTCGGCGGGGGCCTGGGTACGCAGTATTTT.

This clone rates as large. The rearrangement uses TRBV4-1 and TRBJ1-2, with D unresolved. CDR1 and CDR2 (germline): MGHRA, YSYEKL. This CDR3 has 15 amino acids. Trimming left V 0 bases short and J 10 bases short, with 18 bases between. The CDR3, as DNA: TGCGCCAGCAGCCAAGATCCGTCGGACCCCGAGGACTACACCTTC. It codes for CASSQDPSDPEDYTF.

CDR3: CARSLALGRAYEQYF. In DNA form, the CDR3 reads TGTGCCAGAAGCTTGGCCCTTGGCAGGGCCTACGAGCAGTACTTC. V gene TRBV5-3 combines with J gene TRBJ2-7; D perhaps matches TRBD1 (5 bases). TRBV5-3 is an ORF; its function is uncertain. Between the trimmed V and J ends, which lost 0 bases and 2 bases, there was a span of 12 bases. CDR3 size: 15 residues.

In its sample, this clone was seen many times. V is TRBV30 and J is TRBJ1-2, with D tentatively TRBD1 (6 bases). V was pared by 2 bases and J by 5 bases, with 18 bases between. This CDR3 spans 15 amino acids. In germline, CDR1 is GTSNPN, CDR2 SVGIG (reference sequence). The CDR3 loop is CAWSPQGQGSYGYTF. The CDR3 DNA is TGTGCCTGGAGTCCCCAGGGGCAGGGGAGTTATGGCTACACCTTC.

This chain links TRBV27 with TRBJ1-1; TRBD1 aligns across 8 bases. This CDR3 has 14 residues. CDR1 MNHEY and CDR2 SMNVEV come from the germline V gene (reference sequence). The junction had 7 bases not matched to a gene; V was cut back by 5 bases and J by 5 bases. CDR3 residues: CASSIQGGKTEAFF. The DNA for the CDR3 is TGTGCCAGCAGTATACAGGGGGGAAAGACTGAAGCTTTCTTT.

The chain joins TRBV9 to TRBJ1-3; 7 bases match TRBD1. V dropped 3 bases and J dropped 5; count of bases not matched to a gene: 11. CDR3 length: 16 residues. Germline V CDR1 and CDR2: SGDLS, YYNGEE. In DNA, the CDR3 is TGTGCCAGCAGCGGACCGGTGGACAGGTATAGAAACACCATATATTTT. It codes for CASSGPVDRYRNTIYF. The entire variable domain, with the rest obtained from reference TRBV9 and TRBJ1-3, is as follows: DSGVTQTPKHLITATGQRVTLRCSPRSGDLSVYWYQQSLDQGLQFLIQYYNGEERAKGNILERFSAQQFPDLHSELNLSSLELGDSALYFCASSGPVDRYRNTIYFGEGSWLTVV.